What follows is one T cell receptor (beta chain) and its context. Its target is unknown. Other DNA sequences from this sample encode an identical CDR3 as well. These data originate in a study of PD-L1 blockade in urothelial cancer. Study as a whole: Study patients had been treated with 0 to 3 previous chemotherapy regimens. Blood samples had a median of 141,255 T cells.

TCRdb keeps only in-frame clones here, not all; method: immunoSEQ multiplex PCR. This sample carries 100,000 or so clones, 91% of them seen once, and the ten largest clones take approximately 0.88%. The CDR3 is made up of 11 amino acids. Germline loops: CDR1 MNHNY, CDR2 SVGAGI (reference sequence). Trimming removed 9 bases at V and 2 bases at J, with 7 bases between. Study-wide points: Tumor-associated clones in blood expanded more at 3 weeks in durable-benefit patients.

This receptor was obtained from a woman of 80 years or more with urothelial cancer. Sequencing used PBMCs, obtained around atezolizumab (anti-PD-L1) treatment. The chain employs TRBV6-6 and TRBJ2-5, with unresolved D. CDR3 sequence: CASALQETQYF. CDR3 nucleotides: TGTGCCAGTGCTCTACAAGAGACCCAGTACTTC.